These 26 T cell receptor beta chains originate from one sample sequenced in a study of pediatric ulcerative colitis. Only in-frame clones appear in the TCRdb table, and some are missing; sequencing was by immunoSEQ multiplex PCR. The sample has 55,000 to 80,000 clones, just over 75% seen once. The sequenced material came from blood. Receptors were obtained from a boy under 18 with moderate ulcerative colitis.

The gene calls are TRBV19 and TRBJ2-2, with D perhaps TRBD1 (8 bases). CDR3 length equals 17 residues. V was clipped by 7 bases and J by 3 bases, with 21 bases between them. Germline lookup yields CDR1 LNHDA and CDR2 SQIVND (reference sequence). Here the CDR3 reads CASTTSWTGRDTGELFF. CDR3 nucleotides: TGTGCCAGTACCACCTCGTGGACAGGGAGGGACACCGGGGAGCTGTTTTTT.

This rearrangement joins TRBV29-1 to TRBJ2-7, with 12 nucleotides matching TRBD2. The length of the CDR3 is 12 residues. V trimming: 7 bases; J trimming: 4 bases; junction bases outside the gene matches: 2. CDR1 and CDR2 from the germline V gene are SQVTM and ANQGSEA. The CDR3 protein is CSAGTSGYEQYF. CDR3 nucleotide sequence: TGCAGCGCCGGGACTAGCGGGTACGAGCAGTACTTC.

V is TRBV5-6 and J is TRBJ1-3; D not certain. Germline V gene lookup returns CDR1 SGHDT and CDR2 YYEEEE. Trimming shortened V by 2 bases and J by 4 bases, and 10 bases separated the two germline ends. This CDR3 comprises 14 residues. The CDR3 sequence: CASSFLSGGNTIYF. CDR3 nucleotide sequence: TGTGCCAGCAGCTTTTTATCCGGGGGAAACACCATATATTTT.

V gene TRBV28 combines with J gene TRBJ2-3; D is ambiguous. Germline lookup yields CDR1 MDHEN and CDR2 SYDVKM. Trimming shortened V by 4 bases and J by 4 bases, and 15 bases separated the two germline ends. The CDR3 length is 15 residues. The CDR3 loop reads CASSSSGLWADTQYF. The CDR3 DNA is TGTGCCAGCAGTTCCTCAGGCCTTTGGGCAGATACGCAGTATTTT.

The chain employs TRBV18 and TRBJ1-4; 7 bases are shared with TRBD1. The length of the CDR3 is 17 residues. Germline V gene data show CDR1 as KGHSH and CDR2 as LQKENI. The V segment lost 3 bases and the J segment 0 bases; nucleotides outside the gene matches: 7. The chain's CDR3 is CASSPQTGLTTNEKLFF. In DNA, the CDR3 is TGTGCCAGCTCACCGCAGACAGGGCTAACAACTAATGAAAAACTGTTTTTT.

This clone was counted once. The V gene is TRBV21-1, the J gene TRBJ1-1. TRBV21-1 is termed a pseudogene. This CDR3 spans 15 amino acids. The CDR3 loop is CASSKAQNLNTEAFF. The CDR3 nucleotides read TGTGCCAGCAGCAAAGCGCAAAATTTGAACACTGAAGCTTTCTTT.

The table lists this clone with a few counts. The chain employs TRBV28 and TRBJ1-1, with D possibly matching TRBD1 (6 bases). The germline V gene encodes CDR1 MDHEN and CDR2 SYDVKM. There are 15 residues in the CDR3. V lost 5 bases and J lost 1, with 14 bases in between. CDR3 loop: CASSRAGTKNTEAFF. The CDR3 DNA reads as TGTGCCAGCAGTCGGGCCGGGACAAAGAACACTGAAGCTTTCTTT.

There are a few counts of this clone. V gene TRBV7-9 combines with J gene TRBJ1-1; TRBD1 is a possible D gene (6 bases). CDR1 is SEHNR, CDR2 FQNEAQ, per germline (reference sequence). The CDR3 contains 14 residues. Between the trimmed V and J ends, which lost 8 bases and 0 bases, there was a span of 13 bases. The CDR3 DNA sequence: TGTGCCAGCTGGGGGCTGTCCATGAACACTGAAGCTTTCTTT. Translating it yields CASWGLSMNTEAFF.

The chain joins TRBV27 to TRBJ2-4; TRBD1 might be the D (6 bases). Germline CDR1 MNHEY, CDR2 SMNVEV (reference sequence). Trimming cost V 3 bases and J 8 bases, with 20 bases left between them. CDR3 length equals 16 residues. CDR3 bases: TGTGCCAGCAGTTTCCGTCAGGGGAATCCCAGGGACATTCAGTACTTC. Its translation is CASSFRQGNPRDIQYF.

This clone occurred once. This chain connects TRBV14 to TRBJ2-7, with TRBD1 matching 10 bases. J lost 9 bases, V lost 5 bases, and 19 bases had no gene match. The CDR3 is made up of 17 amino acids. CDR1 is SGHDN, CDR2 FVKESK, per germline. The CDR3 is CASSSIPSGTGVIGQYF. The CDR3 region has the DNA TGTGCCAGCAGCTCTATCCCGAGCGGGACAGGGGTTATAGGGCAGTACTTC.

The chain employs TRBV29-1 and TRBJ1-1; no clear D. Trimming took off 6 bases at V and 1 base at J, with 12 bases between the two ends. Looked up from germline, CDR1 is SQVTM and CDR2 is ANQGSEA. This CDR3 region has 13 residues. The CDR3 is CSVARKQNTEAFF. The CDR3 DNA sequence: TGCAGCGTCGCTAGAAAACAGAACACTGAAGCTTTCTTT.

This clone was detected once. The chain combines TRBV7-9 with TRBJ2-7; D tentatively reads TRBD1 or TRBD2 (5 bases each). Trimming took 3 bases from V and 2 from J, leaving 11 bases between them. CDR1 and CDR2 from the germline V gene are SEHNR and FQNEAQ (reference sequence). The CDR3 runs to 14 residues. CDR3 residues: CASSFGGQAYEQYF. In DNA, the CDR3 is TGTGCCAGCAGCTTTGGAGGACAAGCCTACGAGCAGTACTTC.

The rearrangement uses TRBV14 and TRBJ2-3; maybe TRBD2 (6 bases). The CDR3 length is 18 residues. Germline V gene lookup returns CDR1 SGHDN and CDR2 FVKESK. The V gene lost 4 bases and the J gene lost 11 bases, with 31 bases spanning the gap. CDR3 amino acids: CASSLSIRDSGPLNGQYF. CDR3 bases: TGTGCCAGCAGCCTAAGTATCCGGGACTCGGGCCCCCTGAATGGGCAGTATTTT.

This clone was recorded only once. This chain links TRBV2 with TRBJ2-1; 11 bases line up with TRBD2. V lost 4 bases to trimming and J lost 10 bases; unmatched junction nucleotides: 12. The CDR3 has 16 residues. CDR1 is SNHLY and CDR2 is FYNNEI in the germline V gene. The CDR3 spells CASSGAHLAGGREQFF. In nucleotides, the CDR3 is TGTGCCAGCAGTGGTGCCCACTTAGCGGGGGGGCGGGAGCAGTTCTTC. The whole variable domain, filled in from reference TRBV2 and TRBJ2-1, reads EPEVTQTPSHQVTQMGQEVILRCVPISNHLYFYWYRQILGQKVEFLVSFYNNEISEKSEIFDDQFSVERPDGSNFTLKIRSTKLEDSAMYFCASSGAHLAGGREQFFGPGTRLTVL.

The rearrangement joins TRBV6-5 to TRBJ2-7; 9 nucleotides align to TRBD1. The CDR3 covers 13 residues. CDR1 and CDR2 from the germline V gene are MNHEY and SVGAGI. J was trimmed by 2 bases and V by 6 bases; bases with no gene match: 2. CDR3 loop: CASSRTGAYEQYF. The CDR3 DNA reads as TGTGCCAGCAGCCGGACAGGGGCCTACGAGCAGTACTTC.

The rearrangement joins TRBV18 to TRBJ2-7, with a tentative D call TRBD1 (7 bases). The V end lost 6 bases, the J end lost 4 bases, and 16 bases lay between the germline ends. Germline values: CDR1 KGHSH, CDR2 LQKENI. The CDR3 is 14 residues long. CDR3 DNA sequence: TGTGCCAGCTCCCTCACCTCAGGGGGGTACGAGCAGTACTTC. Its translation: CASSLTSGGYEQYF.

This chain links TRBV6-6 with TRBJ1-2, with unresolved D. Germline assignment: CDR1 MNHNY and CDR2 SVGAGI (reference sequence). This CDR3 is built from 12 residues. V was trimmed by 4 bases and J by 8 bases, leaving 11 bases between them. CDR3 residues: CASSSDLGGYTF. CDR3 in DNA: TGTGCCAGCAGTTCCGACCTGGGGGGCTACACCTTC.

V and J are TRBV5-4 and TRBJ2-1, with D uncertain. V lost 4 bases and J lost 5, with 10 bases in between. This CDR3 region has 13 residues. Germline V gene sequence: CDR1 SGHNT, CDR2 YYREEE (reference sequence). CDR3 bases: TGTGCCAGCAGCACGAGGAAAGACAATGAGCAGTTCTTC. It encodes CASSTRKDNEQFF.

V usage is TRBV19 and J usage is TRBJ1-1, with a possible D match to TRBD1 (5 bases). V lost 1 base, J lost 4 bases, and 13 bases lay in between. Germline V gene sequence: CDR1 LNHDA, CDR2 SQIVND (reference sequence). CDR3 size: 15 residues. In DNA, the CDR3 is TGTGCCAGTAGTATAGGCCAGGGAGGGAGCACTGAAGCTTTCTTT. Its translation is CASSIGQGGSTEAFF.

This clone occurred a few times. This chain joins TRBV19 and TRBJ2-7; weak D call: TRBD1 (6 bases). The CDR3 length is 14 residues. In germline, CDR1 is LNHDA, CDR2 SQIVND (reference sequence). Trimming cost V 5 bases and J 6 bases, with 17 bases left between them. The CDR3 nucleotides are TGTGCCAGTAGTCCCCTAGGACAGTTATCCGAGCAGTACTTC. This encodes CASSPLGQLSEQYF.

The CDR3 here is CASSLAVMNTEAFF. CDR3 nucleotide sequence: TGCGCCAGCAGCTTGGCAGTGATGAACACTGAAGCTTTCTTT. The chain is built from TRBV5-1 and TRBJ1-1; unclear D gene. This CDR3 has 14 residues. Germline values: CDR1 SGHRS, CDR2 YFSETQ. The V gene lost 0 bases and the J gene lost 0 bases, with 6 bases spanning the gap.

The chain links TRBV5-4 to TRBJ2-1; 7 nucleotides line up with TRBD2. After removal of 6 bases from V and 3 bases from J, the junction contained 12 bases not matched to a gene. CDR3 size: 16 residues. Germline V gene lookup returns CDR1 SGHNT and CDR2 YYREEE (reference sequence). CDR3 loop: CASTWEGPRGYNEQFF. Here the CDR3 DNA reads TGTGCCAGCACCTGGGAGGGACCAAGGGGCTACAATGAGCAGTTCTTC.

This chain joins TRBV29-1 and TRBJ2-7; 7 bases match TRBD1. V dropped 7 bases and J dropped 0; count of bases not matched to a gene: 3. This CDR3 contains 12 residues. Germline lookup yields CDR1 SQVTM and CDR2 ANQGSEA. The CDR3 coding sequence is TGCAGCGCCGGGACAGACTCCTACGAGCAGTACTTC. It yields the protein CSAGTDSYEQYF.

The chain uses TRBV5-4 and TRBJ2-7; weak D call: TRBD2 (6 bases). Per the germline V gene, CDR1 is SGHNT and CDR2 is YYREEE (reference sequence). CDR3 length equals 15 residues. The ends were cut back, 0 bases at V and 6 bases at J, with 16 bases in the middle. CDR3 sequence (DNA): TGTGCCAGCAGCTTGGCGATCGGGAGTGGTGTCGAGCAGTACTTC. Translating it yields CASSLAIGSGVEQYF.

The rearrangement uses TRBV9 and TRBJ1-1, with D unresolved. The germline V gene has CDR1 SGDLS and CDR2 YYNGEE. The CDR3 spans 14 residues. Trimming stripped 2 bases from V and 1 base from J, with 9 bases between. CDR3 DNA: TGTGCCAGCAGCGTGTTATCGGGGAACACTGAAGCTTTCTTT. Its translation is CASSVLSGNTEAFF.

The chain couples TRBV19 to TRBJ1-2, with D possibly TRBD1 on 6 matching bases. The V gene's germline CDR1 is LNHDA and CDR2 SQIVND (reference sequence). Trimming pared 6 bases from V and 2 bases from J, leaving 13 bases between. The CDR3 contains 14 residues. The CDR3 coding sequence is TGTGCCAGTAGGTTTCAGGGGACCAACTATGGCTACACCTTC. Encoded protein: CASRFQGTNYGYTF.